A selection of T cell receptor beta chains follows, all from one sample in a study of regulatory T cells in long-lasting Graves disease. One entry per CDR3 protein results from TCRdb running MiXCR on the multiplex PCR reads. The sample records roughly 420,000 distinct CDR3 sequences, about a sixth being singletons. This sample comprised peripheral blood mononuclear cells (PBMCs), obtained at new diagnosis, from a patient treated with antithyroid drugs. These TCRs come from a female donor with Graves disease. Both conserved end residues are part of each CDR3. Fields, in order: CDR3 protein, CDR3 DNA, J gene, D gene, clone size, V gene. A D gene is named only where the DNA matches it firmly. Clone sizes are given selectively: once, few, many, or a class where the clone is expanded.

CDR3aa: CASSFSPEWEKLFF
CDR3nt: TGTGCCAGCAGCTTTTCCCCAGAGTGGGAAAAACTGTTTTTT
j_gene: TRBJ1-4
d_gene: NA
abundance: many
v_gene: TRBV7-2

CDR3aa: CASTQTSGPYNEQFF
CDR3nt: TGTGCCAGTACTCAGACTAGCGGACCTTACAATGAGCAGTTCTTC
j_gene: TRBJ2-1
d_gene: TRBD2
abundance: few
v_gene: TRBV19

CDR3aa: CASSLTGNEQYF
CDR3nt: TGTGCCAGCAGTCTGACAGGGAACGAGCAGTACTTC
j_gene: TRBJ2-7
d_gene: TRBD1
abundance: many
v_gene: TRBV27

CDR3aa: CASSQDVPFPGLAINEQFF
CDR3nt: TGCGCCAGCAGCCAAGATGTTCCCTTCCCGGGACTAGCGATCAATGAGCAGTTCTTC
j_gene: TRBJ2-1
d_gene: TRBD2
abundance: few
v_gene: TRBV4-3

CDR3aa: CASSLGQTNTGELFF
CDR3nt: TGTGCCAGCAGCTTAGGACAGACCAACACCGGGGAGCTGTTTTTT
j_gene: TRBJ2-2
d_gene: NA
abundance: many
v_gene: TRBV6-1

CDR3aa: CASSFGGGGEQHF
CDR3nt: TGTGCCAGCAGTTTTGGCGGGGGCGGGGAACAGCATTTT
j_gene: TRBJ1-5
d_gene: NA
abundance: few
v_gene: TRBV27

CDR3aa: CAWRSARAFANYEQYF
CDR3nt: TGTGCCTGGAGATCAGCCAGGGCTTTCGCTAACTACGAGCAGTACTTC
j_gene: TRBJ2-7
d_gene: NA
abundance: many
v_gene: TRBV30

CDR3aa: CSAQGWTGDTDTQYF
CDR3nt: TGCAGCGCTCAAGGTTGGACGGGGGACACAGATACGCAGTATTTT
j_gene: TRBJ2-3
d_gene: NA
abundance: NA
v_gene: TRBV29-1

CDR3aa: CASSDGTLQETQYF
CDR3nt: TGTGCCAGCAGTGATGGGACACTCCAAGAGACCCAGTACTTC
j_gene: TRBJ2-5
d_gene: NA
abundance: few
v_gene: TRBV27

CDR3aa: CATSRGQGNQPQHF
CDR3nt: TGTGCCACCAGCAGAGGACAGGGGAATCAGCCCCAGCATTTT
j_gene: TRBJ1-5
d_gene: TRBD1
abundance: many
v_gene: TRBV15

CDR3aa: CASSFNPVSYEQYF
CDR3nt: TGTGCCAGCAGTTTTAATCCCGTTTCCTACGAGCAGTACTTC
j_gene: TRBJ2-7
d_gene: NA
abundance: many
v_gene: TRBV28

CDR3aa: CASRPGYQETQYF
CDR3nt: TGTGCCAGTAGGCCCGGATACCAAGAGACCCAGTACTTC
j_gene: TRBJ2-5
d_gene: NA
abundance: NA
v_gene: TRBV19

CDR3aa: CASSPTGGWEQYF
CDR3nt: TGTGCCAGCTCACCCACAGGGGGATGGGAGCAGTACTTC
j_gene: TRBJ2-7
d_gene: TRBD1
abundance: many
v_gene: TRBV18

CDR3aa: CSASRGPSNQPQHF
CDR3nt: TGCAGTGCCAGCAGGGGGCCGAGCAATCAGCCCCAGCATTTT
j_gene: TRBJ1-5
d_gene: TRBD1
abundance: many
v_gene: TRBV20-1

CDR3aa: CASSWGRLEQYF
CDR3nt: TGTGCCAGCAGTTGGGGACGGTTGGAGCAGTACTTC
j_gene: TRBJ2-7
d_gene: NA
abundance: many
v_gene: TRBV28

CDR3aa: CSSDRGRETQYF
CDR3nt: TGCAGCTCAGACAGGGGGCGAGAGACCCAGTACTTC
j_gene: TRBJ2-5
d_gene: TRBD1
abundance: few
v_gene: TRBV29-1

CDR3aa: CAWSVRTSHTGELFF
CDR3nt: TGTGCCTGGAGTGTGAGGACTAGTCACACCGGGGAGCTGTTTTTT
j_gene: TRBJ2-2
d_gene: TRBD2
abundance: many
v_gene: TRBV30

CDR3aa: CSARGVLGQGTSTDTQYF
CDR3nt: TGCAGTGCTAGAGGGGTTCTGGGACAGGGAACGAGCACAGATACGCAGTATTTT
j_gene: TRBJ2-3
d_gene: TRBD1
abundance: few
v_gene: TRBV20-1

CDR3aa: CASSYDNRELFF
CDR3nt: TGTGCCAGCAGTTACGACAATCGGGAGCTGTTTTTT
j_gene: TRBJ2-2
d_gene: NA
abundance: many
v_gene: TRBV6-2/TRBV6-3

CDR3aa: CASGGSGIGELFF
CDR3nt: TGTGCCAGCGGCGGGAGTGGCATCGGGGAGCTGTTTTTT
j_gene: TRBJ2-2
d_gene: TRBD2
abundance: NA
v_gene: TRBV4-2

CDR3aa: CAWSGSRELFF
CDR3nt: TGTGCCTGGAGTGGTAGCCGGGAGCTGTTTTTT
j_gene: TRBJ2-2
d_gene: NA
abundance: NA
v_gene: TRBV30

CDR3aa: CASGKDGYNYGYTF
CDR3nt: TGTGCCAGCGGCAAAGACGGATATAACTATGGCTACACCTTC
j_gene: TRBJ1-2
d_gene: NA
abundance: many
v_gene: TRBV27

CDR3aa: CSARDPARNNNQPQHF
CDR3nt: TGCAGTGCTAGAGACCCGGCGAGGAATAACAATCAGCCCCAGCATTTT
j_gene: TRBJ1-5
d_gene: NA
abundance: many
v_gene: TRBV20-1

CDR3aa: CSVNLPGLAPTKQYF
CDR3nt: TGCAGCGTCAATCTTCCGGGACTAGCGCCGACGAAGCAGTACTTC
j_gene: TRBJ2-7
d_gene: TRBD2
abundance: many
v_gene: TRBV29-1

CDR3aa: CASSQSQGTAYTEAFF
CDR3nt: TGTGCCAGCAGCCAATCGCAGGGGACAGCCTACACTGAAGCTTTCTTT
j_gene: TRBJ1-1
d_gene: TRBD1
abundance: many
v_gene: TRBV7-9

CDR3aa: CASSKTGEPYNEQFF
CDR3nt: TGTGCCAGCAGTAAAACAGGGGAGCCCTACAATGAGCAGTTCTTC
j_gene: TRBJ2-1
d_gene: TRBD1
abundance: NA
v_gene: TRBV6-4

CDR3aa: CASSFGGFGSPGELFF
CDR3nt: TGTGCCAGCAGTTTCGGGGGATTCGGTAGCCCCGGGGAGCTGTTTTTT
j_gene: TRBJ2-2
d_gene: NA
abundance: few
v_gene: TRBV12-3/TRBV12-4

CDR3aa: CATSGDRASSYNEQFF
CDR3nt: TGTGCCACCAGTGGCGACAGGGCCAGCTCCTACAATGAGCAGTTCTTC
j_gene: TRBJ2-1
d_gene: TRBD1
abundance: many
v_gene: TRBV24-1

CDR3aa: CASSLGLAGTFTDTQYF
CDR3nt: TGTGCCAGCAGCCTTGGACTAGCGGGAACATTCACAGATACGCAGTATTTT
j_gene: TRBJ2-3
d_gene: TRBD2
abundance: many
v_gene: TRBV12-3/TRBV12-4

CDR3aa: CASSPRGGTSSGANVLTF
CDR3nt: TGTGCCAGCAGCCCCCGGGGAGGGACATCCTCTGGGGCCAACGTCCTGACTTTC
j_gene: TRBJ2-6
d_gene: NA
abundance: many
v_gene: TRBV7-2

CDR3aa: CATSASTGNYEQYF
CDR3nt: TGTGCCACCAGTGCCTCGACAGGCAACTACGAGCAGTACTTC
j_gene: TRBJ2-7
d_gene: NA
abundance: few
v_gene: TRBV24-1

CDR3aa: CASSPGLAGEQSYNEQFF
CDR3nt: TGTGCCAGCAGCCCGGGACTAGCGGGAGAACAGTCCTACAATGAGCAGTTCTTC
j_gene: TRBJ2-1
d_gene: TRBD2
abundance: many
v_gene: TRBV27

CDR3aa: CASGSIRDREDETQYF
CDR3nt: TGTGCTAGTGGTTCCATTAGGGACAGGGAGGACGAGACCCAGTACTTC
j_gene: TRBJ2-5
d_gene: TRBD1
abundance: many
v_gene: TRBV12-5

CDR3aa: CSVEMGAGGLNTDTQYF
CDR3nt: TGCAGCGTTGAGATGGGAGCGGGAGGACTTAACACAGATACGCAGTATTTT
j_gene: TRBJ2-3
d_gene: TRBD2
abundance: many
v_gene: TRBV29-1

CDR3aa: CASSTGAARDEQYF
CDR3nt: TGTGCCAGCAGCACTGGGGCGGCCCGGGACGAGCAGTACTTC
j_gene: TRBJ2-7
d_gene: NA
abundance: NA
v_gene: TRBV28

CDR3aa: CASSLGQAITDTQYF
CDR3nt: TGTGCCAGCAGCCTGGGACAGGCAATCACAGATACGCAGTATTTT
j_gene: TRBJ2-3
d_gene: TRBD1
abundance: many
v_gene: TRBV12-3/TRBV12-4

CDR3aa: CASSQDGGTEAFF
CDR3nt: TGCGCCAGCAGCCAAGATGGGGGAACTGAAGCTTTCTTT
j_gene: TRBJ1-1
d_gene: NA
abundance: many
v_gene: TRBV4-1

CDR3aa: CASSPTSGNTIYF
CDR3nt: TGTGCCAGCTCACCCACAAGTGGAAACACCATATATTTT
j_gene: TRBJ1-3
d_gene: NA
abundance: many
v_gene: TRBV18

CDR3aa: CASSLGTGENTEAFF
CDR3nt: TGTGCCAGCAGCTTGGGGACAGGAGAGAACACTGAAGCTTTCTTT
j_gene: TRBJ1-1
d_gene: TRBD1
abundance: many
v_gene: TRBV5-1

CDR3aa: CASSPRVTDTQYF
CDR3nt: TGTGCCAGCAGCCCCCGCGTCACAGATACGCAGTATTTT
j_gene: TRBJ2-3
d_gene: NA
abundance: many
v_gene: TRBV7-2

CDR3aa: CASSEARDRGGGVRPPELFF
CDR3nt: TGTGCCAGCAGTGAAGCGAGAGACAGAGGGGGAGGAGTTCGACCGCCGGAGCTGTTTTTT
j_gene: TRBJ2-2
d_gene: NA
abundance: many
v_gene: TRBV2

CDR3aa: CASSVGGNTIYF
CDR3nt: TGTGCCAGCAGCGTAGGTGGAAACACCATATATTTT
j_gene: TRBJ1-3
d_gene: NA
abundance: many
v_gene: TRBV9

CDR3aa: CAMPGFNYGYTF
CDR3nt: TGTGCCATGCCGGGATTTAACTATGGCTACACCTTC
j_gene: TRBJ1-2
d_gene: NA
abundance: NA
v_gene: TRBV7-9

CDR3aa: CASSQEPSGTGELFF
CDR3nt: TGTGCCAGCAGCCAAGAGCCTAGCGGCACCGGGGAGCTGTTTTTT
j_gene: TRBJ2-2
d_gene: TRBD2
abundance: few
v_gene: TRBV4-2

CDR3aa: CASSEGGANTQYF
CDR3nt: TGTGCCAGCAGTGAAGGGGGCGCGAATACGCAGTATTTT
j_gene: TRBJ2-3
d_gene: NA
abundance: many
v_gene: TRBV6-1

CDR3aa: CASSLMEETQYF
CDR3nt: TGTGCCAGCAGCTTAATGGAAGAGACCCAGTACTTC
j_gene: TRBJ2-5
d_gene: NA
abundance: few
v_gene: TRBV7-9

CDR3aa: CASSQDLSEQFF
CDR3nt: TGTGCCAGCAGCCAAGATTTGAGCGAGCAGTTCTTC
j_gene: TRBJ2-1
d_gene: NA
abundance: NA
v_gene: TRBV3-1

CDR3aa: CASSFRQGANDGYTF
CDR3nt: TGCGCCAGCAGCTTTCGACAGGGGGCCAACGATGGCTACACCTTC
j_gene: TRBJ1-2
d_gene: TRBD1
abundance: once
v_gene: TRBV4-1

CDR3aa: CASSLSGWFQPQHF
CDR3nt: TGTGCCAGCAGTTTAAGTGGATGGTTTCAGCCCCAGCATTTT
j_gene: TRBJ1-5
d_gene: NA
abundance: NA
v_gene: TRBV28

CDR3aa: CSARETRIQFF
CDR3nt: TGCAGTGCTAGAGAAACTAGGATACAGTTCTTC
j_gene: TRBJ2-1
d_gene: NA
abundance: many
v_gene: TRBV20-1

CDR3aa: CASTPRGNTEAFF
CDR3nt: TGTGCCAGCACCCCCCGGGGGAACACTGAAGCTTTCTTT
j_gene: TRBJ1-1
d_gene: NA
abundance: many
v_gene: TRBV5-1

CDR3aa: CASSPGREIPGELFF
CDR3nt: TGTGCCAGCAGTCCGGGGCGAGAGATACCCGGGGAGCTGTTTTTT
j_gene: TRBJ2-2
d_gene: NA
abundance: many
v_gene: TRBV12-3/TRBV12-4

CDR3aa: CSASHRQGRGEQYF
CDR3nt: TGCAGTGCTAGCCACCGACAGGGTCGAGGCGAGCAGTACTTC
j_gene: TRBJ2-7
d_gene: TRBD1
abundance: few
v_gene: TRBV20-1

CDR3aa: CASSLSPRGTEAFF
CDR3nt: TGCGCCAGCAGCTTGTCACCCAGGGGCACTGAAGCTTTCTTT
j_gene: TRBJ1-1
d_gene: NA
abundance: many
v_gene: TRBV5-1

CDR3aa: CASSADRGEGQPQHF
CDR3nt: TGTGCCAGCAGTGCTGACAGGGGTGAGGGCCAGCCCCAGCATTTT
j_gene: TRBJ1-5
d_gene: TRBD1
abundance: NA
v_gene: TRBV6-1

CDR3aa: CAWSKGQGALGAFF
CDR3nt: TGTGCCTGGAGTAAGGGACAGGGGGCCCTCGGAGCTTTCTTT
j_gene: TRBJ1-1
d_gene: TRBD1
abundance: many
v_gene: TRBV30

CDR3aa: CASRVTANVNYGYTF
CDR3nt: TGTGCCAGCAGAGTGACAGCGAACGTTAACTATGGCTACACCTTC
j_gene: TRBJ1-2
d_gene: NA
abundance: NA
v_gene: TRBV2

CDR3aa: CASSSSGVDTQYF
CDR3nt: TGTGCCAGCAGCTCTAGCGGGGTCGATACGCAGTATTTT
j_gene: TRBJ2-3
d_gene: TRBD2
abundance: NA
v_gene: TRBV5-4

CDR3aa: CAIEVGGQNDEQFF
CDR3nt: TGTGCCATCGAGGTGGGGGGGCAGAACGATGAGCAGTTCTTC
j_gene: TRBJ2-1
d_gene: NA
abundance: many
v_gene: TRBV10-3

CDR3aa: CASGLSVQPQHF
CDR3nt: TGTGCTAGTGGTTTGAGTGTTCAGCCCCAGCATTTT
j_gene: TRBJ1-5
d_gene: NA
abundance: NA
v_gene: TRBV12-5